Sequencing of this T cell receptor (beta chain) was carried out in a study of OX40 agonist ivuxolimab in advanced cancers. Libraries were prepared by immunoSEQ multiplex PCR; TCRdb keeps only in-frame clonotypes and omits some of them. The sample contains some 74,000 clones, around 86% of which appear only once. Germline loops: CDR1 GTSNPN, CDR2 SVGIG (reference sequence). CDR3 length: 22 amino acids. V trimming: 4 bases; J trimming: 3 bases; junction bases outside the gene matches: 22. Only a few counts were recorded for this clone. The input for sequencing was CD4+ or CD8+ T cells sorted from blood, taken in a trial of the OX40 agonist ivuxolimab. This TCR was sampled from an adult with an advanced solid tumor such as melanoma, head and neck, liver or kidney cancer. The V and J genes are TRBV30 and TRBJ2-1, with 15 bases identical to TRBD2. Written as DNA, the CDR3 is TGTGCCTGGAAGCCCGGACCGGGACTAGCGGGAGGAGGGGGTTGGGGCTACAATGAGCAGTTCTTC. This encodes CAWKPGPGLAGGGGWGYNEQFF.